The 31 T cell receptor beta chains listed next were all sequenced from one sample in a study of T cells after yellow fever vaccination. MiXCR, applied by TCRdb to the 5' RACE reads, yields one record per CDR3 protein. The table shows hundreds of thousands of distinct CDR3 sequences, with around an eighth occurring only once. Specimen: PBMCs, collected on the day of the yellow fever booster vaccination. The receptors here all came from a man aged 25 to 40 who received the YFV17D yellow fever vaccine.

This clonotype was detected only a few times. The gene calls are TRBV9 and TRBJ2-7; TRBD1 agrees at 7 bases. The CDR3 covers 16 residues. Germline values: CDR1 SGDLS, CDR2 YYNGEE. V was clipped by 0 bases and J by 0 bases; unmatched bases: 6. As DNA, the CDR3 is TGTGCCAGCAGCGTAGGAGAAGGGACAGCCTCCTACGAGCAGTACTTC. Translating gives CASSVGEGTASYEQYF.

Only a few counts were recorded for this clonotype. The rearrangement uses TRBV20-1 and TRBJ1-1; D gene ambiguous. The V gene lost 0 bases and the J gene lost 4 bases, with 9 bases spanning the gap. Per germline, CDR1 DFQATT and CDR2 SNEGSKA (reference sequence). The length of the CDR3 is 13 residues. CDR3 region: CSARDVDGTEAFF. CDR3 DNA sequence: TGCAGTGCTAGAGATGTGGATGGCACTGAAGCTTTCTTT.

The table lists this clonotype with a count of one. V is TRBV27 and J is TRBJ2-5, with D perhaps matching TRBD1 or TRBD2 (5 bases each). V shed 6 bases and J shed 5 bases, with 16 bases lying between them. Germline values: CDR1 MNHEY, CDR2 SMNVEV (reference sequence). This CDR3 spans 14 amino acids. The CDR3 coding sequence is TGTGCCAGCAGCAGGGACCGAGGGTGGGAGACCCAGTACTTC. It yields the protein CASSRDRGWETQYF.

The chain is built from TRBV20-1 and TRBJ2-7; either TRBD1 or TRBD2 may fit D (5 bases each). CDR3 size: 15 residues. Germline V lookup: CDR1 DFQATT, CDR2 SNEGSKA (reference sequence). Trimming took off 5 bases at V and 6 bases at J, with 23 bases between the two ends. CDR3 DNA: TGCAGTGCTCGCCGCAGGGTCCGGGGCCGTCGCGAGCAGTACTTC. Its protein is CSARRRVRGRREQYF.

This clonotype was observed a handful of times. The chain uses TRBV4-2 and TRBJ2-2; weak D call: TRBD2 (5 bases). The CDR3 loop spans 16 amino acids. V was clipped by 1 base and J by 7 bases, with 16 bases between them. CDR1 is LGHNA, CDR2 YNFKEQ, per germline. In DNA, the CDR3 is TGTGCCAGCAGCCAAGCGACGGAGACGAGCGGCGGGGAGCTGTTTTTT. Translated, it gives CASSQATETSGGELFF.

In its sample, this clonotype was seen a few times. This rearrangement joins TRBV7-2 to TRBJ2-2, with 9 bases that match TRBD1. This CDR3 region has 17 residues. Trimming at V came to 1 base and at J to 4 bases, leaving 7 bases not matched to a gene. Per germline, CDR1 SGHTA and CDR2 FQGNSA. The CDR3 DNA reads TGTGCCAGCAGCTTAGTTAGACAGGGGGTCTTCACCGGGGAGCTGTTTTTT. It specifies CASSLVRQGVFTGELFF. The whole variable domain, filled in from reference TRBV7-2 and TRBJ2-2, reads GAGVSQSPSNKVTEKGKDVELRCDPISGHTALYWYRQSLGQGLEFLIYFQGNSAPDKSGLPSDRFSAERTGGSVSTLTIQRTQQEDSAVYLCASSLVRQGVFTGELFFGEGSRLTVL.

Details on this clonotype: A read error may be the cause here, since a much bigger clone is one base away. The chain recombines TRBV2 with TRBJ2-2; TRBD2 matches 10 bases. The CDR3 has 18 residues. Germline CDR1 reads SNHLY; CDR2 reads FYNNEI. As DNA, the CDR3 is TGTGCCATCAGTTTCCAAAGCGGGGGGGCTGCGATTACCGGGGAGCTGTTTTTT. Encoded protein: CAISFQSGGAAITGELFF.

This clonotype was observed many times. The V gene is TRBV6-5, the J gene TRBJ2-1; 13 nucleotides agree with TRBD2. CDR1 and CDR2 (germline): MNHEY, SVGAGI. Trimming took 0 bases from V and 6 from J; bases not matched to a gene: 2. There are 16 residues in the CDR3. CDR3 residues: CASSYSLAGGFNEQFF. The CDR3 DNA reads TGTGCCAGCAGTTACTCACTAGCGGGAGGGTTCAATGAGCAGTTCTTC.

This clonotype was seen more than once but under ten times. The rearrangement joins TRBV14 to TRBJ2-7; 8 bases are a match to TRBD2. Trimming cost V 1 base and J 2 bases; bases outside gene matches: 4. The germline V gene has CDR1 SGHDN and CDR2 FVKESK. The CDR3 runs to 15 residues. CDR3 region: CASSQVSGSPYEQYF. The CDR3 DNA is TGTGCCAGCAGCCAAGTGAGCGGGAGCCCCTACGAGCAGTACTTC.

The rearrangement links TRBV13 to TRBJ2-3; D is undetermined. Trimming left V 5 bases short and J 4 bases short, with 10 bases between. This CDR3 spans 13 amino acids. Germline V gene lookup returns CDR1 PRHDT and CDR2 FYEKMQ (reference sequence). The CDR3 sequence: CASSPRESDTQYF. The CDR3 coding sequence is TGTGCCAGCAGCCCTAGGGAATCAGATACGCAGTATTTT. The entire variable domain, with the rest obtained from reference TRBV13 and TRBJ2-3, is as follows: AAGVIQSPRHLIKEKRETATLKCYPIPRHDTVYWYQQGPGQDPQFLISFYEKMQSDKGSIPDRFSAQQFSDYHSELNMSSLELGDSALYFCASSPRESDTQYFGPGTRLTVL.

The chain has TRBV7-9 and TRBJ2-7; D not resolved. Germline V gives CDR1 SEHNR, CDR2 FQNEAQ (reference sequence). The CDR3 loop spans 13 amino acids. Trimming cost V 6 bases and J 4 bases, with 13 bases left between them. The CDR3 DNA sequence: TGTGCCAGCAGTTCCTCGACTGTTTACGAGCAGTACTTC. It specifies CASSSSTVYEQYF.

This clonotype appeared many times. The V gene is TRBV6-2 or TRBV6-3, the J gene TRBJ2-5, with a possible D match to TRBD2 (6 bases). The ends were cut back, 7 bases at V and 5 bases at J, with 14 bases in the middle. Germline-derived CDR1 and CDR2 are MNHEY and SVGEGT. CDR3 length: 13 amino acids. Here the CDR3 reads CASTDWAGETQYF. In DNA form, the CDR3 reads TGTGCCAGCACCGATTGGGCGGGGGAGACCCAGTACTTC.

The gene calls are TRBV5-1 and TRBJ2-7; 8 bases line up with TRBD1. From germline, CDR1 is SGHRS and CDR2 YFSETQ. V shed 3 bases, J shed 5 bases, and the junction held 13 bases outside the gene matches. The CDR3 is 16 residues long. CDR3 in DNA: TGCGCCAGCAGCTGGGGCGGGACAGGAGGGTCCAACGAGCAGTACTTC. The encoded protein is CASSWGGTGGSNEQYF.

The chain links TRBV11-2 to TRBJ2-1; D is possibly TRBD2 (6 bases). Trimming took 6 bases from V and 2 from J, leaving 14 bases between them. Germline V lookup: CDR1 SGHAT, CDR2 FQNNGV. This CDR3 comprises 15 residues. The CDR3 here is CASRLSWEAYNEQFF. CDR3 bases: TGTGCCAGCAGGCTGAGCTGGGAGGCCTACAATGAGCAGTTCTTC.

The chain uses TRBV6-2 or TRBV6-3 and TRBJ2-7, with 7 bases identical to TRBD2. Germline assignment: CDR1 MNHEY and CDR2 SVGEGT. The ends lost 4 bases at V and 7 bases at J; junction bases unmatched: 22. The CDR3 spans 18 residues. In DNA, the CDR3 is TGTGCCAGCAGTTCCACCCGGAGCGGGGTGGCCCCGTCGAGGGAGCAGTACTTC. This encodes CASSSTRSGVAPSREQYF.

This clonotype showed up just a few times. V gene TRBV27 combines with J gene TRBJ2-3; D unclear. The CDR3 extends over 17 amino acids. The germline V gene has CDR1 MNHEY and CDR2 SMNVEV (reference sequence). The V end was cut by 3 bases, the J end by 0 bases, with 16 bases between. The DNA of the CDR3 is TGTGCCAGCAGTTTCCACCCCGACGGTGCTAGCACAGATACGCAGTATTTT. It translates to CASSFHPDGASTDTQYF.

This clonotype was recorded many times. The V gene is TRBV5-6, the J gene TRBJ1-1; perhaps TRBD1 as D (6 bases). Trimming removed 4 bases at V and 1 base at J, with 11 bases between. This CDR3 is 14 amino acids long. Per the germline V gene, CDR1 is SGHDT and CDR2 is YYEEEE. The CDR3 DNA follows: TGTGCCAGCAGCCCCTACAGGGAGAACACTGAAGCTTTCTTT. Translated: CASSPYRENTEAFF.

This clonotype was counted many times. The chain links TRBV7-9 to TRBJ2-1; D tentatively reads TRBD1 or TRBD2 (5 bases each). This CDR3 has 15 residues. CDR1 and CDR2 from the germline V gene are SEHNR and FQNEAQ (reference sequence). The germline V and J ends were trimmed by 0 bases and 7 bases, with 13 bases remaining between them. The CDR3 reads CASSLARGVGNEQFF. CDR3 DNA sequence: TGTGCCAGCAGCTTAGCTAGAGGGGTTGGAAATGAGCAGTTCTTC.

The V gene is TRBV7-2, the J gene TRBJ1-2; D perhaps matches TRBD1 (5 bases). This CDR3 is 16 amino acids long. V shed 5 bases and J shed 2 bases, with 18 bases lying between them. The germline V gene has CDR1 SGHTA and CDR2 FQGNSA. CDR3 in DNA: TGTGCCAGCAGCCCGAGGGGAGGGACCTTCAACTATGGCTACACCTTC. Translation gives CASSPRGGTFNYGYTF.

CDR3 nucleotides: TGTGCCATGGGACTAGCGGGCGAGAATGAGCAGTTCTTC. It encodes CAMGLAGENEQFF. J is TRBJ2-1 and V is TRBV10-3; 12 nucleotides match TRBD2. J lost 7 bases, V lost 9 bases, and 4 bases had no gene match. The CDR3 consists of 13 residues. Germline V lookup: CDR1 ENHRY, CDR2 SYGVKD.

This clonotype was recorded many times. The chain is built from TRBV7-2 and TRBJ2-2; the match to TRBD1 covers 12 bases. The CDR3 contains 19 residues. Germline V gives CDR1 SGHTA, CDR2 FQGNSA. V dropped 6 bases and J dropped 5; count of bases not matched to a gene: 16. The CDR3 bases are TGTGCCAGCAGTACGGAGCGGGACAGGGGGCTTATGGGTACCGGGGAGCTGTTTTTT. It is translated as CASSTERDRGLMGTGELFF.

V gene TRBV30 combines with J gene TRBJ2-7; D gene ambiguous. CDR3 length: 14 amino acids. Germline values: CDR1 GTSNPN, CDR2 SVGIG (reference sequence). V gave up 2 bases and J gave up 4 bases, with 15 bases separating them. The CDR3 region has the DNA TGTGCCTGGAGTTCCCCGGGCACGATATACGAGCAGTACTTC. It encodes CAWSSPGTIYEQYF.

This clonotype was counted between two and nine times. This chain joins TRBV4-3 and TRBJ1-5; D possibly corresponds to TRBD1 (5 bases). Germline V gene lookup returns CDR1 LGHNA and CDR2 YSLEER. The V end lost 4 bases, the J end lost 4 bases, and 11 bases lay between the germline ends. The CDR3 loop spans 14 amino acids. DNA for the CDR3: TGCGCCAGCAGCCGGTCGGGGGGAAATCAGCCCCAGCATTTT. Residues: CASSRSGGNQPQHF.

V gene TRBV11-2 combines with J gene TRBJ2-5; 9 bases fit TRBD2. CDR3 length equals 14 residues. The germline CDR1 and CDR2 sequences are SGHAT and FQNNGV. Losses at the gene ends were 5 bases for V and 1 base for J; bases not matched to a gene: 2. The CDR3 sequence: CASSVSGGQETQYF. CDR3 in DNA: TGTGCCAGCAGCGTTAGCGGGGGCCAAGAGACCCAGTACTTC.

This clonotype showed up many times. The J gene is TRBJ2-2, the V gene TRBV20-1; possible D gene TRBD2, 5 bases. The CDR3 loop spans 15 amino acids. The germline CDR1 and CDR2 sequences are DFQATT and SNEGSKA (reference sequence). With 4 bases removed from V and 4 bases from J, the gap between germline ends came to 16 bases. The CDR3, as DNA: TGCAGTGCTACCCGCGCGACTGGAGGCACCGGGGAGCTGTTTTTT. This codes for CSATRATGGTGELFF.

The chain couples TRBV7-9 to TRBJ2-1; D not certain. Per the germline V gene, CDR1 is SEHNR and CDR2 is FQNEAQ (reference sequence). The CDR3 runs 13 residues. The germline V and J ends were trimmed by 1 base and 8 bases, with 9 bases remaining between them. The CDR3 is CASSLGASDEQFF. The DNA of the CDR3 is TGTGCCAGCAGCTTAGGCGCCTCGGATGAGCAGTTCTTC.

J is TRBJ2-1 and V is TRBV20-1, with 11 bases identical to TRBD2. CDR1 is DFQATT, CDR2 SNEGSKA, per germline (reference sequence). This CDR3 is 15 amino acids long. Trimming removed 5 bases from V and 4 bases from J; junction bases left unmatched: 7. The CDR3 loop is CSALLSGRAYNEQFF. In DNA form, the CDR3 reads TGCAGTGCTCTACTTAGCGGGAGGGCGTACAATGAGCAGTTCTTC.

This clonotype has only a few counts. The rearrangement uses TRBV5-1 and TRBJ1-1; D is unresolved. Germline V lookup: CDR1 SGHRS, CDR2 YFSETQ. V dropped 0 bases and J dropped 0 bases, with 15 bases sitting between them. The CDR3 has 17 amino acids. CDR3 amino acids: CASSLGLGESMNTEAFF. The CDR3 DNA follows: TGCGCCAGCAGCTTGGGATTGGGAGAGTCGATGAACACTGAAGCTTTCTTT.

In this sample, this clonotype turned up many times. CDR3 bases: TGCGCCAGCACTGAGGAGGGAAACAATGAGCAGTTCTTC. Translation: CASTEEGNNEQFF. This rearrangement joins TRBV5-1 to TRBJ2-1; tentative D call: TRBD2 (6 bases). The CDR3 is 13 residues long. Trimming removed 6 bases at V and 5 bases at J, with 12 bases between. Germline CDR1 and CDR2: SGHRS and YFSETQ. Together with reference TRBV5-1 and TRBJ2-1, the CDR3 gives the full variable domain: KAGVTQTPRYLIKTRGQQVTLSCSPISGHRSVSWYQQTPGQGLQFLFEYFSETQRNKGNFPGRFSGRQFSNSRSEMNVSTLELGDSALYLCASTEEGNNEQFFGPGTRLTVL.

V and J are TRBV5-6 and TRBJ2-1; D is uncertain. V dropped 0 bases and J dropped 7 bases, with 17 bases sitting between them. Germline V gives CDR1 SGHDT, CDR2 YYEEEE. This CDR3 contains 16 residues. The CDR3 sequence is CASSLELLPQTNEQFF. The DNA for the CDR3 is TGTGCCAGCAGCTTGGAGCTACTTCCCCAGACTAATGAGCAGTTCTTC.

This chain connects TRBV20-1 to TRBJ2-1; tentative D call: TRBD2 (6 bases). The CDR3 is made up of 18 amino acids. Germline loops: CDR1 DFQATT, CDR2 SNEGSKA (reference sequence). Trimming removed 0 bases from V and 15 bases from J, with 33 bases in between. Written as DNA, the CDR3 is TGCAGTGCTAGAGACCCCGGCCGAACGGGGGTAGACACCCTTACAACGTTCTTC. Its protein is CSARDPGRTGVDTLTTFF.